The T cell receptor beta chain under discussion was sequenced for a study of blood T cells in healthy people across ages. Study-wide results and caveats: A conclusive naive versus antigen-experienced comparison was prevented by the unsorted PBMCs. In the absence of known donor CMV status, changes in expanded clonotypes were possibly confounded. A greater number of naive CD4+ cells and higher diversity distinguished long-lived donors from aged donors.

The CDR3 totals 12 residues. CDR1 is DFQATT and CDR2 is SNEGSKA in the germline V gene (reference sequence). Notes on this clonotype: What it binds is unknown.

Primers used in a second PCR of about 7 to 12 cycles were a sample-barcoded 5' primer and a J-beta primer mix. A template-switch adaptor with 12 random nucleotides tagged each cDNA molecule. TCRdb ran MiXCR on the 5' RACE reads and lists one entry per CDR3 protein. The sample comprises 1.5 million to 2 million distinct CDR3 sequences, more than 35% of which are singletons, and roughly 23% rests with the top ten. The specimen sequenced was blood. This receptor was obtained from a human donor in good health. The rearrangement joins TRBV20-1 to TRBJ2-1; D is ambiguous. Near its end, the DNA agrees better with TRBJ2-7, so the J call may be wrong. The CDR3 protein is CSAREVHNEQYF. The CDR3 coding sequence is TGCAGTGCTAGAGAAGTGCACAATGAGCAGTACTTC.